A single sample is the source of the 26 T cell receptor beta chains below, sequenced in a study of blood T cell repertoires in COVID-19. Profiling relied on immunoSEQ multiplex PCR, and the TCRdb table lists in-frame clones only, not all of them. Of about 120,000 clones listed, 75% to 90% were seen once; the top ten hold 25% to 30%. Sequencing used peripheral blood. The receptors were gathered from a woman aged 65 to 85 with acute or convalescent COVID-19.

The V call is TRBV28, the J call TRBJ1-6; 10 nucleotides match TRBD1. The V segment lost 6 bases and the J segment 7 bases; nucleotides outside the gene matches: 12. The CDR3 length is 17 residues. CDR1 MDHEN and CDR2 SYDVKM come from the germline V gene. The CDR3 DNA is TGTGCCAGCAGGGAGAAAGGACAGGGGGTCAGAAATTCACCCCTCCACTTT. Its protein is CASREKGQGVRNSPLHF. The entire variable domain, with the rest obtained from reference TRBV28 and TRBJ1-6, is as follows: DVKVTQSSRYLVKRTGEKVFLECVQDMDHENMFWYRQDPGLGLRLIYFSYDVKMKEKGDIPEGYSVSREKKERFSLILESASTNQTSMYLCASREKGQGVRNSPLHFGNGTRLTVT.

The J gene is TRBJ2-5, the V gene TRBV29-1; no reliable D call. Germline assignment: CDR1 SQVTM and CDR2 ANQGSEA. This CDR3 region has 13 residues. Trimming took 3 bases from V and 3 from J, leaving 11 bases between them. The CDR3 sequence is CSVEGAPKETQYF. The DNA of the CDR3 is TGCAGCGTTGAGGGCGCGCCGAAAGAGACCCAGTACTTC.

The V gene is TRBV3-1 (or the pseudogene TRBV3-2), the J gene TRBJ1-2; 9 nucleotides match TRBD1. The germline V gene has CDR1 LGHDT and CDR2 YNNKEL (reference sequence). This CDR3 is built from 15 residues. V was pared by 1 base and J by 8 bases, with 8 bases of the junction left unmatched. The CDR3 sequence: CASSQGGQGEYGYTF. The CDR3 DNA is TGTGCCAGCAGCCAAGGGGGACAGGGAGAGTACGGCTACACCTTC.

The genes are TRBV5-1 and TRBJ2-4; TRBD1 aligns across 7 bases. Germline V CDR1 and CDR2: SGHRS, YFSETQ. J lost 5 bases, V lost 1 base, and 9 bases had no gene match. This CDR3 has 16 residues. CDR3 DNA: TGCGCCAGCAGCTTGCAAGGGGGCGACTCCGAAAACATTCAGTACTTC. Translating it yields CASSLQGGDSENIQYF.

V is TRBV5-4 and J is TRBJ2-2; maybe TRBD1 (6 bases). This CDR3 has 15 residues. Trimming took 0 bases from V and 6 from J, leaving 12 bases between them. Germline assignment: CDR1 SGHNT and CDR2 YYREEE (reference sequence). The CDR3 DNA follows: TGTGCCAGCAGCTTGGGCAGGGGTTCAGCCGGGGAGCTGTTTTTT. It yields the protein CASSLGRGSAGELFF.

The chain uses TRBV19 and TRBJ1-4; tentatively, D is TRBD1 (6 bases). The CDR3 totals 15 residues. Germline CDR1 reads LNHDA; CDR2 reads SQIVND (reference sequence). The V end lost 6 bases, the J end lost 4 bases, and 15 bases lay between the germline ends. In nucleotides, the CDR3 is TGTGCCAGTAGCCCGGGGGGGGGCGGTAATGAAAAACTGTTTTTT. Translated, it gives CASSPGGGGNEKLFF.

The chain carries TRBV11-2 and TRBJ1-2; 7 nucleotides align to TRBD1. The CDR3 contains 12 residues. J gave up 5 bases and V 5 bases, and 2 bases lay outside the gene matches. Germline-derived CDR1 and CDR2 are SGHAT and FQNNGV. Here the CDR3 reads CASSRQGYGYTF. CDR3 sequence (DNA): TGTGCCAGCAGCAGACAGGGTTATGGCTACACCTTC.

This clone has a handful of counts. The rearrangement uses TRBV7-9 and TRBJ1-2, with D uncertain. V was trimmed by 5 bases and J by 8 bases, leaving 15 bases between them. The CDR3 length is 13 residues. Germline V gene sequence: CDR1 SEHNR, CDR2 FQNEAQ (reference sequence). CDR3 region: CASSLPTLEGYTF. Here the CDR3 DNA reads TGTGCCAGCAGCCTCCCTACCCTGGAGGGCTACACCTTC.

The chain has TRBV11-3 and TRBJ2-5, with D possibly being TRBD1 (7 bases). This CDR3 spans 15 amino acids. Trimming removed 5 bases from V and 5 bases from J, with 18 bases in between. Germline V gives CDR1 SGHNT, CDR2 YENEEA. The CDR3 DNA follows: TGTGCCAGCAGCCCAGACAGGGTTGGGAGGGAGACCCAGTACTTC. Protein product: CASSPDRVGRETQYF.

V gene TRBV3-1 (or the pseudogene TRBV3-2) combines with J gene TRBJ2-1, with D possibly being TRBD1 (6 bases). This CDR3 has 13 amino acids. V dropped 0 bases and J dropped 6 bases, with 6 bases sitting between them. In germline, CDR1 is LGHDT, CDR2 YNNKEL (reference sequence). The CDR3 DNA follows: TGTGCCAGCAGCCAAGAAGGGGGCAATGAGCAGTTCTTC. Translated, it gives CASSQEGGNEQFF.

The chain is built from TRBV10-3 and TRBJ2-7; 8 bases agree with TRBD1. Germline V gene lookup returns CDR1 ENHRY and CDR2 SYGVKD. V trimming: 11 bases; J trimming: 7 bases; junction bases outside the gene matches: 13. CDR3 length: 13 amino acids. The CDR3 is CAHRGQEAREQYF. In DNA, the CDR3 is TGTGCCCATCGGGGACAGGAGGCGCGAGAGCAGTACTTC.

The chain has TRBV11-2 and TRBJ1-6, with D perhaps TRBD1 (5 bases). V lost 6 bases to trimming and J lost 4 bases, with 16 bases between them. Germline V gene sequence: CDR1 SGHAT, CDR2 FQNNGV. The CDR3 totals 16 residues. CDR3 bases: TGTGCCAGCAGGTTCGGACATCTGGGATATAATTCACCCCTCCACTTT. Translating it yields CASRFGHLGYNSPLHF. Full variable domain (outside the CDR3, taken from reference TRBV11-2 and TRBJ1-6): EAGVAQSPRYKIIEKRQSVAFWCNPISGHATLYWYQQILGQGPKLLIQFQNNGVVDDSQLPKDRFSAERLKGVDSTLKIQPAKLEDSAVYLCASRFGHLGYNSPLHFGNGTRLTVT.

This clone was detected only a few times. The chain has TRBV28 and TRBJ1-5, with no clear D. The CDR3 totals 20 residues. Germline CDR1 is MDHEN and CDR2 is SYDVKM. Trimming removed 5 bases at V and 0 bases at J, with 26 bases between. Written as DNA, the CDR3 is TGTGCCAGCAGTCTTGCGTCTACAGCCGCGCTTTATTTTAGCAATCAGCCCCAGCATTTT. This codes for CASSLASTAALYFSNQPQHF.

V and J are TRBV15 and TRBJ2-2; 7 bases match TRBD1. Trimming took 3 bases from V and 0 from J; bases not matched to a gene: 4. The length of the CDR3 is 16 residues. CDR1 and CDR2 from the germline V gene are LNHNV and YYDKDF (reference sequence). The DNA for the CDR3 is TGTGCCACCAGCAGTGGTGGGACAGCGAACACCGGGGAGCTGTTTTTT. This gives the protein CATSSGGTANTGELFF.

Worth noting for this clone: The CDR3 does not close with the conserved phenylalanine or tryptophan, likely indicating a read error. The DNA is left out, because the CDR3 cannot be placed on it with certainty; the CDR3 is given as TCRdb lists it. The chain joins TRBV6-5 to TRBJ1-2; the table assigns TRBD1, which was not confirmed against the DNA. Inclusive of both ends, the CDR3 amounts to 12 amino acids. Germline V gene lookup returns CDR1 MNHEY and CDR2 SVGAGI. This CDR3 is CASSPRRDSPYL.

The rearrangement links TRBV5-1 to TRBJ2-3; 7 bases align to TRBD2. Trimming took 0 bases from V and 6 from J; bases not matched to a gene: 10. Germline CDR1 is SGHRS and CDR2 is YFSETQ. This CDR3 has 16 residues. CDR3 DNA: TGCGCCAGCAGCTTGGTTGTCGGGCCCGGGGGGGATACGCAGTATTTT. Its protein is CASSLVVGPGGDTQYF.

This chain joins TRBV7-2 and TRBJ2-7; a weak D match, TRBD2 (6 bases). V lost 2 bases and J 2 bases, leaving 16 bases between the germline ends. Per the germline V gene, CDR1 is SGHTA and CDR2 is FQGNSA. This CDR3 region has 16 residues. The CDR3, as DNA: TGTGCCAGCAGCTTAACTAGCTTGGGGGTCCCCTACGAGCAGTACTTC. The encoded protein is CASSLTSLGVPYEQYF. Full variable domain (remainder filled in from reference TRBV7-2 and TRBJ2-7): GAGVSQSPSNKVTEKGKDVELRCDPISGHTALYWYRQSLGQGLEFLIYFQGNSAPDKSGLPSDRFSAERTGGSVSTLTIQRTQQEDSAVYLCASSLTSLGVPYEQYFGPGTRLTVT.

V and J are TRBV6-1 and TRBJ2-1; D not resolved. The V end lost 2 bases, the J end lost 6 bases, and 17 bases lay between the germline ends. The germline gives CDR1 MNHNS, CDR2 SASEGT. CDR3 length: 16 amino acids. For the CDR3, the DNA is TGTGCCAGCAGTGAATCTGCTCTGCGGTTTTCCAATGAGCAGTTCTTC. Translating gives CASSESALRFSNEQFF.

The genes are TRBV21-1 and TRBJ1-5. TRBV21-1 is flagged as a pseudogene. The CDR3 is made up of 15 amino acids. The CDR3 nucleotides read TGTGCCAGCGAACCCGTGGAGCAGCTCAATCAGCCCCAGCATTTT. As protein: CASEPVEQLNQPQHF.

This CDR3 reads CASSPQGGDGYTF. The DNA for the CDR3 is TGTGCCAGCAGCCCCCAGGGAGGGGATGGCTACACCTTC. This rearrangement joins TRBV7-9 to TRBJ1-2, with D possibly being TRBD1 (5 bases). Trimming left V 5 bases short and J 6 bases short, with 13 bases between. The germline gives CDR1 SEHNR, CDR2 FQNEAQ (reference sequence). The CDR3 has 13 amino acids.

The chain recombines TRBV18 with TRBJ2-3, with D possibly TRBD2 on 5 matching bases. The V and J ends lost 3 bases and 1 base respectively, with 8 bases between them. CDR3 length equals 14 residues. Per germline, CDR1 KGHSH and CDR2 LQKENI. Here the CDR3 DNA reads TGTGCCAGCTCACCTCCGGAGGGCACAGATACGCAGTATTTT. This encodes CASSPPEGTDTQYF.

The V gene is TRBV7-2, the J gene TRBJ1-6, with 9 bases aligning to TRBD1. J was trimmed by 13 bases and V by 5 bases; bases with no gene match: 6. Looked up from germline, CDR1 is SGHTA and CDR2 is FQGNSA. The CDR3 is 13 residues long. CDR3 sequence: CASSADRGQPLHF. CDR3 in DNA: TGTGCCAGCAGCGCGGACAGGGGCCAGCCCCTCCACTTT.

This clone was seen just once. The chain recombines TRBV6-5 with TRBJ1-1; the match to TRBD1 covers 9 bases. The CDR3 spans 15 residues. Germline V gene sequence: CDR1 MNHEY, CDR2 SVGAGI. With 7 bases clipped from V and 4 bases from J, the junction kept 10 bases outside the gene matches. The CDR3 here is CASITRGQGSTEAFF. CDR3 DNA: TGTGCCAGCATCACTAGGGGACAGGGATCCACTGAAGCTTTCTTT.

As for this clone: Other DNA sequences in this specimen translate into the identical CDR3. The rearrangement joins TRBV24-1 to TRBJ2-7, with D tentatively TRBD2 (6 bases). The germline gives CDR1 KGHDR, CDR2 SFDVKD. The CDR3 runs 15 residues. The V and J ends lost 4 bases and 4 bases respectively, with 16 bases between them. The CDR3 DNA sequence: TGTGCCACCAGTGACTCTCGGCAGGGAGGTTACGAGCAGTACTTC. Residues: CATSDSRQGGYEQYF.

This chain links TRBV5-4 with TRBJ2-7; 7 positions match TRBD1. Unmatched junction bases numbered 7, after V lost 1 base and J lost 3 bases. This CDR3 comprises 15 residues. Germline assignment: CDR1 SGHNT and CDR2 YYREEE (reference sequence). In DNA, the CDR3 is TGTGCCAGCAGCTTGACAGGGGCCGAACGCTACGAGCAGTACTTC. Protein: CASSLTGAERYEQYF.

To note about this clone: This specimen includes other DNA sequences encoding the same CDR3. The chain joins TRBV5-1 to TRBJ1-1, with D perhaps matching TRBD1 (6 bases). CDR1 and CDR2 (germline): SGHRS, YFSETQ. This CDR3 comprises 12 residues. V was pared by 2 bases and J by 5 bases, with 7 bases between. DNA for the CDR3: TGCGCCAGCAGCTTACAGGGAACTGAAGCTTTCTTT. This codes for CASSLQGTEAFF.